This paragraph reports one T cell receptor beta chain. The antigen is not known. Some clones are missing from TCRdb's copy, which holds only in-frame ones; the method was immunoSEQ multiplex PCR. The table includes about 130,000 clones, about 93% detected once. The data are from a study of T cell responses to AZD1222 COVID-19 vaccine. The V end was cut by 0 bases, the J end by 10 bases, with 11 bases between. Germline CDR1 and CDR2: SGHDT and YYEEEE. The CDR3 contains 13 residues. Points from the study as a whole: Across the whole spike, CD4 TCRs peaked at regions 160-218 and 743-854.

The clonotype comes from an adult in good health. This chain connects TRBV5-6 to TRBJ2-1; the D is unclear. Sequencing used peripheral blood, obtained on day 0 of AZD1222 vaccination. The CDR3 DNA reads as TGTGCCAGCAGCTTGGCTCTTAATGGAGAGCAGTTCTTC. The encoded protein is CASSLALNGEQFF.